This entry features one T cell receptor (beta chain) sequence. Time point noted: patch test 2, 6 weeks after DPC sensitization. Treatment in this sample: therapeutic diphenylcyclopropenone sensitization with weekly scalp DPC. The study drew its donors from alopecia patients who were 18 to 70 years old and suitable for DPC. Sequencing started from total RNA isolated from unfractionated whole blood. This specimen belongs to a study of human T cells and chemical hapten exposure. Study summary: On the upper back, patch tests were applied with 0.01% DPC and read at 6 days.

Per germline, CDR1 LNHDA and CDR2 SQIVND (reference sequence). Trimming shortened V by 5 bases and J by 5 bases, and 18 bases separated the two germline ends. The CDR3 contains 15 residues. TCRdb analysed the RACE reads with MiXCR anew, one entry per CDR3 protein. This table holds 70,000 to 90,000 distinct CDR3 sequences, less than 11% found once. The chain joins TRBV19 to TRBJ1-2, with D maybe TRBD1 (5 bases). The receptor comes from a woman between 45 and 60 years old with alopecia areata. Some clones in this sample may be carry-over from other donors' samples. The specimen was whole blood, collected in connection with sensitization to the hapten diphenylcyclopropenone (DPC). Here the CDR3 reads CASSPGRLSAYGYTF. In DNA, the CDR3 is TGTGCCAGTAGTCCGGGACGGCTTTCTGCTTATGGCTACACCTTC.